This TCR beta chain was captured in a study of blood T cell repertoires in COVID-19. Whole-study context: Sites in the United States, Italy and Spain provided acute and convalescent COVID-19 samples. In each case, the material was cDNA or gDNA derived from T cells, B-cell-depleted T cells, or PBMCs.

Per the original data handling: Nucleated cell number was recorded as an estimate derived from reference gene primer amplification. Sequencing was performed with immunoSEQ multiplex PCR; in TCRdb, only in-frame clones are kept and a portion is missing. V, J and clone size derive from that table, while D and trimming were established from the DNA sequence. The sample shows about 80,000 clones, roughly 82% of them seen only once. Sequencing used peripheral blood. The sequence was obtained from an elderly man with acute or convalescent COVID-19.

CDR3 bases: TGTGCCAGCATGGGTGAACTAGCAGTCGGTGAGCAGTTCTTC. Its translation: CASMGELAVGEQFF. The chain carries TRBV5-6 and TRBJ2-1, with a possible D match to TRBD2 (6 bases). The CDR3 has 14 residues. CDR1 and CDR2 from the germline V gene are SGHDT and YYEEEE. Trimming removed 6 bases from V and 9 bases from J, with 19 bases in between. Variable domain in full (rest from reference TRBV5-6 and TRBJ2-1): DAGVTQSPTHLIKTRGQQVTLRCSPKSGHDTVSWYQQALGQGPQFIFQYYEEEERQRGNFPDRFSGHQFPNYSSELNVNALLLGDSALYLCASMGELAVGEQFFGPGTRLTVL.